This T cell receptor beta chain was captured in a study of glioma-infiltrating T cells. Findings and caveats of the study: CDR3 overlap between tissue and blood was very small. Non-neoplastic patients had below-expected tissue-blood divergence, while all gliomas exceeded expectation.

This clonotype was counted at least ten times. Its antigen is as yet unknown. Per germline, CDR1 MNHNS and CDR2 SASEGT. CDR3 length: 13 amino acids. V dropped 3 bases and J dropped 6 bases, with 9 bases sitting between them. Using RNA template, CDR3s of TCR alpha and beta were amplified with iRepertoire arm-PCR. One-step reverse transcription and amplification started from approximately 100-400 ng of tissue mRNA or PBMC total RNA. Each CDR3 protein gets one entry after TCRdb re-called the multiplex PCR reads with MiXCR. The sample holds around 120,000 distinct CDR3 sequences, 20% to 25% seen once. This receptor was identified in a human donor with low-grade glioma or glioblastoma, undergoing nonglioma brain surgery, or in good health (not recorded which). Source material: glioma tissue, nonneoplastic brain tissue, or PBMCs (not recorded which). This rearrangement joins TRBV6-1 to TRBJ2-1; unclear D gene. CDR3: CASSEARFNEQFF. The CDR3 region has the DNA TGTGCCAGCAGTGAGGCTAGGTTCAATGAGCAGTTCTTC.